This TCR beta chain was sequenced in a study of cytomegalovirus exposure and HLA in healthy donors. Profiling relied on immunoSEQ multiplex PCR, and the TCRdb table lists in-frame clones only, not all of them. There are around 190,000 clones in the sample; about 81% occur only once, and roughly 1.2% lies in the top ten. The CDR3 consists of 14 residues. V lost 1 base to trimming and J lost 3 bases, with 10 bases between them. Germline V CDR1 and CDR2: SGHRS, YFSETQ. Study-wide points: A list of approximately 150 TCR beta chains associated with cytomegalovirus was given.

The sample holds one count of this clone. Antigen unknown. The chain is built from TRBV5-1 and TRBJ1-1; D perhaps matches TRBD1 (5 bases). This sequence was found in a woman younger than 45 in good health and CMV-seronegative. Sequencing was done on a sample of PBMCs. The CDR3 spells CASSLQGADTEAFF. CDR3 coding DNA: TGCGCCAGCAGCTTGCAGGGCGCCGACACTGAAGCTTTCTTT.